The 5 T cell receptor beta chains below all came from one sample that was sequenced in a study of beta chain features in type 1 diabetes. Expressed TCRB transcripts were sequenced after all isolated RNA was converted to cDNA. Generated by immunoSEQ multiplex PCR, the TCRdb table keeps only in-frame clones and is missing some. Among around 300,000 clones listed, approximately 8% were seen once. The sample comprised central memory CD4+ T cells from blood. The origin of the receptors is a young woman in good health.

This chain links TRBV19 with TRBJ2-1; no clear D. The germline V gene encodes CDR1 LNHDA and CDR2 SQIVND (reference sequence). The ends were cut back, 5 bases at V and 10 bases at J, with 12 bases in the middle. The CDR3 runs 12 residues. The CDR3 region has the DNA TGTGCCAGTAGTCCCCGCCGGCACGAGCAGTTCTTC. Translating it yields CASSPRRHEQFF. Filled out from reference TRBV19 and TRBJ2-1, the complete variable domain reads DGGITQSPKYLFRKEGQNVTLSCEQNLNHDAMYWYRQDPGQGLRLIYYSQIVNDFQKGDIAEGYSVSREKKESFPLTVTSAQKNPTAFYLCASSPRRHEQFFGPGTRLTVL.

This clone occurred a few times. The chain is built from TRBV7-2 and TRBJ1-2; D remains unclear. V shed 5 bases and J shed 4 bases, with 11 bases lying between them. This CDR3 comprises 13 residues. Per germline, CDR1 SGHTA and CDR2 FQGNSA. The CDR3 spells CASSPKSTYGYTF. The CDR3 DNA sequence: TGTGCCAGCAGCCCCAAGTCCACCTATGGCTACACCTTC.

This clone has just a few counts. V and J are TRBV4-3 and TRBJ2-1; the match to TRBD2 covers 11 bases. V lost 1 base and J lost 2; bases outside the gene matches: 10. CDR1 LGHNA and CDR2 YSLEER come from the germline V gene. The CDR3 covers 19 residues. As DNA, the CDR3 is TGCGCCAGCAGCCAAGCCCCGTCCTCTAGCGGGAGGACCTACAATGAGCAGTTCTTC. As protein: CASSQAPSSSGRTYNEQFF.

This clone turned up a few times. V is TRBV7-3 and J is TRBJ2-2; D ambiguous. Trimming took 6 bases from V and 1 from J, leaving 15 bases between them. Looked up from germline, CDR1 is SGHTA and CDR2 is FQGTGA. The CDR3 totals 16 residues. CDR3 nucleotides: TGTGCCAGCAGTCTTAACAGTCTAGGGAACACCGGGGAGCTGTTTTTT. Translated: CASSLNSLGNTGELFF.

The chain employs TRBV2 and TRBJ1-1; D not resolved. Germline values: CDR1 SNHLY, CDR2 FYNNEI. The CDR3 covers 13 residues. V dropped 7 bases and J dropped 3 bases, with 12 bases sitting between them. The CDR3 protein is CASKYSEDTEAFF. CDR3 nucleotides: TGTGCCAGCAAATACAGTGAGGACACTGAAGCTTTCTTT.